This entry concerns a single T cell receptor (beta chain). Antigen: not known. Per the germline V gene, CDR1 is KGHSH and CDR2 is LQKENI. CDR3 length: 15 residues. V was trimmed by 7 bases and J by 2 bases, leaving 12 bases between them. The entry originates in a study of beta chain features in type 1 diabetes. General study findings and limits: Moderate but significant shortening of TCRB CDR3s was recorded in all four CD4+ subsets from Type 1 diabetes patients. Compared with healthy donors, patients appeared to share more similar naive, central memory and regulatory TCRB repertoires.

Since all of the isolated RNA was reverse transcribed, expressed TCRB transcripts were what got sequenced. Repertoires were generated with immunoSEQ multiplex PCR, while TCRdb's copy carries only in-frame clones and drops some. The sample shows tens of thousands of clones, 50% to 75% of them seen only once. Material for sequencing was Tregs from blood. The V call is TRBV18, the J call TRBJ2-6; D may be TRBD1 (6 bases). This TCR was recovered from a woman aged 25 to 45 in good health. As DNA, the CDR3 is TGTGCCAGCTTCCGAGGGGGAACTGGGGCCAACGTCCTGACTTTC. Translation: CASFRGGTGANVLTF.